This is a list of T cell receptor beta chains from one sample in a study of regulatory T cells in long-lasting Graves disease. TCRdb used MiXCR to reprocess the multiplex PCR reads, holding one entry per CDR3 protein. Among 350,000 to 550,000 distinct CDR3 sequences listed, around 15% were seen once. This sample also belongs to another study, concerning T cells in Graves' hyperthyroidism and ophthalmopathy.

Specimen: peripheral blood mononuclear cells (PBMCs), collected at new diagnosis, from a patient treated with antithyroid drugs. The origin of the receptors is a woman in her fifties or sixties with Graves disease. Both conserved end residues are part of each CDR3. A D gene is named only where the DNA matches it firmly. Clone size, where shown, is once, few, many, or a class for clones that have expanded.

J: TRBJ1-1; V: TRBV5-6; size: few; D: NA; DNA: TGTGCCAGCAGCTCCAGTTGGCAGGACACTGAAGCTTTCTTT; CDR3: CASSSSWQDTEAFF
J: TRBJ2-3; V: TRBV11-2; size: many; D: NA; DNA: TGTGCCAGCAGCTTAGTGGTGCGGGACCGAGATACGCAGTATTTT; CDR3: CASSLVVRDRDTQYF
J: TRBJ2-2; V: TRBV19; size: NA; D: NA; DNA: TGTGCCAGTAGTATCACGAACACCGGGGAGTTGTTTTTT; CDR3: CASSITNTGELFF
J: TRBJ2-4; V: TRBV2; size: many; D: NA; DNA: TGTGCCAGCAGTGGGTTACAGTTTTACTTC; CDR3: CASSGLQFYF
J: TRBJ1-2; V: TRBV3-1; size: many; D: NA; DNA: TGTGCCAGCAGCCGACGCTGGGAGAACTATGGCTACACCTTC; CDR3: CASSRRWENYGYTF
J: TRBJ1-4; V: TRBV5-1; size: many; D: TRBD1; DNA: TGCGCCAGCAGCCCGGACAGGGTTGAAGAAAAACTGTTTTTT; CDR3: CASSPDRVEEKLFF
J: TRBJ2-5; V: TRBV5-1; size: NA; D: NA; DNA: TGCGCCAGCAGCTCCAGGGGGGAGTGGGAGACCCAGTACTTC; CDR3: CASSSRGEWETQYF
J: TRBJ1-2; V: TRBV27; size: NA; D: TRBD1; DNA: TGTGCCAGCAGCCCCGACCGGGACAGGGGAGCAAAGACTACGGCCTATGGCTACACCTTC; CDR3: CASSPDRDRGAKTTAYGYTF
J: TRBJ1-4; V: TRBV19; size: few; D: TRBD1; DNA: TGTGCCAGTAGTTCCCCGGGACAGGAAACTGAAAAACTGTTTTTT; CDR3: CASSSPGQETEKLFF
J: TRBJ2-2; V: TRBV27; size: few; D: TRBD2; DNA: TGTGCCAGCAGTTTACCAGCGGGACCAAACACCGGGGAGCTGTTTTTT; CDR3: CASSLPAGPNTGELFF
J: TRBJ2-7; V: TRBV18; size: many; D: NA; DNA: TGTGCCAGCCAAACTTCGGGCTCCTACGAGCAGTACTTC; CDR3: CASQTSGSYEQYF
J: TRBJ2-1; V: TRBV7-9; size: many; D: TRBD2; DNA: TGTGCCAGCAGTTCTAGCGGCAACTCCTACAATGAGCAGTTCTTC; CDR3: CASSSSGNSYNEQFF
J: TRBJ2-3; V: TRBV24-1; size: NA; D: NA; DNA: TGTGCCACCAGTGATTTACCGGGAGCAGATACGCAGTATTTT; CDR3: CATSDLPGADTQYF
J: TRBJ2-5; V: TRBV9; size: NA; D: TRBD1; DNA: TGTGCCAGCAGCGCAGTTGGGACAGCCCAAGAGACCCAGTACTTC; CDR3: CASSAVGTAQETQYF
J: TRBJ2-5; V: TRBV5-1; size: NA; D: TRBD2; DNA: TGCGCCAGCAGCTGGGGGGGAGCAGGTCAAGAGACCCAGTACTTC; CDR3: CASSWGGAGQETQYF
J: TRBJ2-5; V: TRBV28; size: once; D: NA; DNA: TGTGCCAGCAGTTTTCAGGGTGGGTTTGAGATCCAGTACTTC; CDR3: CASSFQGGFEIQYF
J: TRBJ2-1; V: TRBV7-2; size: few; D: NA; DNA: TGTGCCAGCAGCACGAAACGGGACACATCGATGAATGAGCAGTTCTTC; CDR3: CASSTKRDTSMNEQFF
J: TRBJ2-7; V: TRBV7-2; size: many; D: NA; DNA: TGTGCCAGCAGCTTAGGCTCGAGTGGAGGGCACTACGAGCAGTACTTC; CDR3: CASSLGSSGGHYEQYF
J: TRBJ2-3; V: TRBV4-1; size: NA; D: NA; DNA: TGCGCCAGCAGAGTGACAGGATTGACAGGAGATACGCAGTATTTT; CDR3: CASRVTGLTGDTQYF
J: TRBJ2-1; V: TRBV10-3; size: NA; D: TRBD2; DNA: TGTGCCATCAGTGTAGATAGACTAGCGGGAGTTAATGAGCAGTTCTTC; CDR3: CAISVDRLAGVNEQFF
J: TRBJ2-1; V: TRBV4-1; size: few; D: NA; DNA: TGCGCCAGCAGCCAAATCGACAGTAGCTCCTACAATGAGCAGTTCTTC; CDR3: CASSQIDSSSYNEQFF
J: TRBJ2-1; V: TRBV7-9; size: many; D: NA; DNA: TGTGCCAGCAGCTTAGAAGCGGAATACAATGAGCAGTTCTTC; CDR3: CASSLEAEYNEQFF
J: TRBJ1-5; V: TRBV2; size: many; D: NA; DNA: TGTGCCAGCAGTCCCGGACAGAAGCAGCCCCAGCATTTT; CDR3: CASSPGQKQPQHF
J: TRBJ2-2; V: TRBV3-1; size: few; D: NA; DNA: TGTGCCAGCAGCCAAGAATTGGGCCCAGGGGCCGGGGAGCTGTTTTTT; CDR3: CASSQELGPGAGELFF
J: TRBJ2-7; V: TRBV24-1; size: many; D: NA; DNA: TGTGCCACCAGTGATTCCAGCTACGAGCAGTACTTC; CDR3: CATSDSSYEQYF
J: TRBJ2-7; V: TRBV7-6; size: few; D: NA; DNA: TGTGCCAGCAGCCCCGAGACTAGGCACGAGCAGTACTTC; CDR3: CASSPETRHEQYF
J: TRBJ2-5; V: TRBV29-1; size: NA; D: NA; DNA: TGCAGCGTTGAAGACATCCTGGGGCCATTTCAAGAGACCCAGTGCTTC; CDR3: CSVEDILGPFQETQCF
J: TRBJ2-7; V: TRBV27; size: NA; D: TRBD2; DNA: TGTGCCAGCAGTGAACTTACTAGCGCCGAGCAGTGCTTC; CDR3: CASSELTSAEQCF